The clone carrying this T cell receptor beta chain was seen at least ten times. Germline V CDR1 and CDR2: KGHSH, LQKENI. The CDR3 sequence is 13 residues long. V was trimmed by 3 bases and J by 8 bases, leaving 13 bases between them. The data originate from a study of HIV-infected patients and healthy controls. Whole blood was used without fractionation, so all unsorted peripheral T cells were included. Approximately 500 ng RNA was reverse transcribed with alpha and beta constant-region primers. Separate chain-specific third strand synthesis with multiplexing indices produced the alpha and beta libraries. A 12-nucleotide barcode per molecule came from two concatenated random hexamers added pre-amplification. One entry per CDR3 protein, called by TCRdb with MiXCR from the 5' RACE reads. The sample lists about 17,000 distinct CDR3 sequences; 5.5% were seen once.

The V and J genes are TRBV18 and TRBJ1-2, with D tentatively TRBD1 (6 bases). Specimen: blood. The clonotype originates from an adult in good health. The DNA of the CDR3 is TGTGCCAGCTCACCTTCCAACAGGGTCGGCTACACCTTC. Translated: CASSPSNRVGYTF.